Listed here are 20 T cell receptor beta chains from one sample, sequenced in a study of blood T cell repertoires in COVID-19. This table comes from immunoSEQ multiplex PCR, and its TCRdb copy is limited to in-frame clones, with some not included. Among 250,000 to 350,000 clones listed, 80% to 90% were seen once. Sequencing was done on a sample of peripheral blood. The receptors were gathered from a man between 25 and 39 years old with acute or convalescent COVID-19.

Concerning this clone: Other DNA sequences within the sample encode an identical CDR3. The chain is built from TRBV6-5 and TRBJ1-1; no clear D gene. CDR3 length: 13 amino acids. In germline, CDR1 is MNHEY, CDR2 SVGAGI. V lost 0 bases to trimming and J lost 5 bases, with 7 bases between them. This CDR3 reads CASSYSGGTEAFF. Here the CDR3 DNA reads TGTGCCAGCAGTTACTCGGGAGGAACTGAAGCTTTCTTT.

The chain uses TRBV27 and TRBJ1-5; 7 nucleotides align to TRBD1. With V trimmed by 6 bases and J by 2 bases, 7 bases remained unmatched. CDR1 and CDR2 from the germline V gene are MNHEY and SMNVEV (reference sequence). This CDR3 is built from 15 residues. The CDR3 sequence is CASRTGVWGNQPQHF. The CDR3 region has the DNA TGTGCCAGCAGAACAGGGGTGTGGGGCAATCAGCCCCAGCATTTT.

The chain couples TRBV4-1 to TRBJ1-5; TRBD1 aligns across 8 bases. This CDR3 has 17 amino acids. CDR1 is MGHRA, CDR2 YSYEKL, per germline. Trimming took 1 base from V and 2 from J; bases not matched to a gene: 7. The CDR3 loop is CASSQARGTGRNQPQHF. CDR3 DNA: TGCGCCAGCAGCCAAGCCAGGGGGACAGGCCGCAATCAGCCCCAGCATTTT.

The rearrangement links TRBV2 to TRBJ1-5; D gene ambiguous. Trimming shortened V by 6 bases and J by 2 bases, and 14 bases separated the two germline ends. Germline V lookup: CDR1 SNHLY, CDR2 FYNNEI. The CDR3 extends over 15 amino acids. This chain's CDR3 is CASRRANSGNQPQHF. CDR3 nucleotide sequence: TGTGCCAGCAGGCGGGCAAACAGTGGCAATCAGCCCCAGCATTTT.

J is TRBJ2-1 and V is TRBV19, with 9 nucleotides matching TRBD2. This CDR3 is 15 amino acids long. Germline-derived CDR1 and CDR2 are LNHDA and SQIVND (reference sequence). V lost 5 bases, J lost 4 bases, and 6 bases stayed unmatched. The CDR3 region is CASSLAGKGYNEQFF. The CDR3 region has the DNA TGTGCCAGTAGTCTAGCGGGAAAGGGTTACAATGAGCAGTTCTTC.

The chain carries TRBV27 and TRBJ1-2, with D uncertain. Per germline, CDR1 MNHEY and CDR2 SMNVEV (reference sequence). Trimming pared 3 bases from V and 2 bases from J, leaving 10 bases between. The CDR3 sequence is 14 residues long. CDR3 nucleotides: TGTGCCAGCAGTTTCGGCGGATTGAACTATGGCTACACCTTC. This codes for CASSFGGLNYGYTF.

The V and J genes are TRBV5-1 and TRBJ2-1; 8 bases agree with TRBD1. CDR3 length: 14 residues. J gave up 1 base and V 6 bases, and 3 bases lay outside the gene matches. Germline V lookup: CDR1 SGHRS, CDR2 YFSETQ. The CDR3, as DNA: TGCGCCAGCAAGACAGGGGAGTCCTACAATGAGCAGTTCTTC. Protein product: CASKTGESYNEQFF.

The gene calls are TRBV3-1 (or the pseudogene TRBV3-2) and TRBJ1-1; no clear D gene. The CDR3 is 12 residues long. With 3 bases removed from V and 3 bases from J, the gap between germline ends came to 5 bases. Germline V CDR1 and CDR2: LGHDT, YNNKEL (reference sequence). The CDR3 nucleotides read TGTGCCAGCAGCCACCGGGACACTGAAGCTTTCTTT. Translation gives CASSHRDTEAFF.

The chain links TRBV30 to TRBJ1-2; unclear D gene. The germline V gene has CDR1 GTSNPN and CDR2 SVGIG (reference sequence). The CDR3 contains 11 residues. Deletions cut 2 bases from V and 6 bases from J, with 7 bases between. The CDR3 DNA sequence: TGTGCCTGGAGTCCCGGTGATGGCTACACCTTC. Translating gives CAWSPGDGYTF.

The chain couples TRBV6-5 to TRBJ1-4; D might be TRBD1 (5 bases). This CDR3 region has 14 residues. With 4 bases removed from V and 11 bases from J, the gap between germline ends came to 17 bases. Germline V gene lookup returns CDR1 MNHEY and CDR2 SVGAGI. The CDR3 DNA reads TGTGCCAGCAGTTTAAATATGGGGCGCTCCAAACTGTTTTTT. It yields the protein CASSLNMGRSKLFF.

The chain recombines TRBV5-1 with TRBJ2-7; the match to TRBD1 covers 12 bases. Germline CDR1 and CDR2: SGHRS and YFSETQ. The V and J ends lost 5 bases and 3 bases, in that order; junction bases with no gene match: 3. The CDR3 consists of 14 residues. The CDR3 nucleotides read TGCGCCAGCAGGGGACAGGGGGCGTACTACGAGCAGTACTTC. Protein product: CASRGQGAYYEQYF.

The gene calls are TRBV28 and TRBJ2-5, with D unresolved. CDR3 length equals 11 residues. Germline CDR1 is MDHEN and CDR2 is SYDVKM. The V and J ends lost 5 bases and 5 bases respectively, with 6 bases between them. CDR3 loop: CASSPRETQYF. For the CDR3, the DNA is TGTGCCAGCAGTCCCCGGGAGACCCAGTACTTC. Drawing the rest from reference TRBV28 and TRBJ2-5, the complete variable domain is DVKVTQSSRYLVKRTGEKVFLECVQDMDHENMFWYRQDPGLGLRLIYFSYDVKMKEKGDIPEGYSVSREKKERFSLILESASTNQTSMYLCASSPRETQYFGPGTRLLVL.

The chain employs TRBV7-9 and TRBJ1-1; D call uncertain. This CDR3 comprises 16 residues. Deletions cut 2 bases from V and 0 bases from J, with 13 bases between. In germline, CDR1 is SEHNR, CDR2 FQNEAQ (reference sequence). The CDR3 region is CASSLRPGELNTEAFF. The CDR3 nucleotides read TGTGCCAGCAGCTTAAGGCCAGGCGAATTGAACACTGAAGCTTTCTTT.

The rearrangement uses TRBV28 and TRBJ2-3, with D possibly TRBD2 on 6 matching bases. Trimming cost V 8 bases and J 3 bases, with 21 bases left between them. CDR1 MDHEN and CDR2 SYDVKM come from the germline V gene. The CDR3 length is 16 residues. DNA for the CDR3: TGTGCCAGCCAATTCCTTCGGGCGGCGGGGACAGATACGCAGTATTTT. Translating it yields CASQFLRAAGTDTQYF.

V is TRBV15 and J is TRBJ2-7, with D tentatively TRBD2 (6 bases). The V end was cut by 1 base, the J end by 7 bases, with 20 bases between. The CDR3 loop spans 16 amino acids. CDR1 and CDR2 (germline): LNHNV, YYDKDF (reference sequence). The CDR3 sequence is CATSRGNNGGDWEQYF. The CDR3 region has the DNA TGTGCCACCAGCAGAGGAAACAACGGCGGGGATTGGGAGCAGTACTTC.

CDR3 sequence (DNA): TGTGCCAGCAGCGTAGAGGGGATCGGGGGGTCGAATTCACCCCTCCACTTT. Encoded protein: CASSVEGIGGSNSPLHF. The chain uses TRBV9 and TRBJ1-6, with TRBD1 as a possible D gene (5 bases). The length of the CDR3 is 17 residues. Germline loops: CDR1 SGDLS, CDR2 YYNGEE. V was trimmed by 0 bases and J by 7 bases, leaving 17 bases between them.

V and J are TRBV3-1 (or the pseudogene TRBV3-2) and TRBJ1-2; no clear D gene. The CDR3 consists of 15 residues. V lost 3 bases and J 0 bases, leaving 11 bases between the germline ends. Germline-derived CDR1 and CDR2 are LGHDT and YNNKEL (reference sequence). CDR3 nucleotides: TGTGCCAGCAGCCATGCGAAATTAGCTAACTATGGCTACACCTTC. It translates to CASSHAKLANYGYTF.

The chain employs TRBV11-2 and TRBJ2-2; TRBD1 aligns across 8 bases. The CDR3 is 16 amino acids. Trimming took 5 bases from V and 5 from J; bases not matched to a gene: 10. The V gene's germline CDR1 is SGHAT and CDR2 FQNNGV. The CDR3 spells CASSPWTGTMTGELFF. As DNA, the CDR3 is TGTGCCAGCAGCCCTTGGACAGGGACGATGACCGGGGAGCTGTTTTTT.

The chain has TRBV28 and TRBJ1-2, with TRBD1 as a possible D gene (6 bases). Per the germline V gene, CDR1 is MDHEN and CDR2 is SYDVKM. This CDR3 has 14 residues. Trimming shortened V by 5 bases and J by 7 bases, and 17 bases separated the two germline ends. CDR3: CASSLTNRVVGYTF. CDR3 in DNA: TGTGCCAGCAGTCTAACAAACAGGGTTGTTGGCTACACCTTC.

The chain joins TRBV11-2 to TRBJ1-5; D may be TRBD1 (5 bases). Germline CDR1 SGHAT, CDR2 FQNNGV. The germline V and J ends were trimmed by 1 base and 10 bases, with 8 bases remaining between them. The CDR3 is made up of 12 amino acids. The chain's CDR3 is CASSLGGSPQHF. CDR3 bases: TGTGCCAGCAGCTTAGGGGGCTCTCCCCAGCATTTT.